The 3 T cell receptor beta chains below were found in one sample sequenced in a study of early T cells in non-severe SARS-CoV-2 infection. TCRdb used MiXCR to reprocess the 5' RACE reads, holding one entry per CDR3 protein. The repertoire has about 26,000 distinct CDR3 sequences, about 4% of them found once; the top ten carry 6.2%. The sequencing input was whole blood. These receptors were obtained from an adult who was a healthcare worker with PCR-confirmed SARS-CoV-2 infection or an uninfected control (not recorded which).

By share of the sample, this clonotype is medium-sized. The CDR3 bases are TGTGCCAGCGGAAGGGTTAGCAATCAGCCCCAGCATTTT. It is translated as CASGRVSNQPQHF. The genes are TRBV6-5 and TRBJ1-5; D is undetermined. The CDR3 runs 13 residues. Germline lookup yields CDR1 MNHEY and CDR2 SVGAGI. Trimming pared 8 bases from V and 0 bases from J, leaving 8 bases between.

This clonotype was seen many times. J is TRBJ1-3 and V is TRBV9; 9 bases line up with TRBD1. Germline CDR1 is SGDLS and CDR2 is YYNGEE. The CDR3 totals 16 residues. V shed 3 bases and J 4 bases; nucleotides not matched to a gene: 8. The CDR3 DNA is TGTGCCAGCAGCGCCGGGACAGGGACGGCGGGAAACACCATATATTTT. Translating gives CASSAGTGTAGNTIYF.

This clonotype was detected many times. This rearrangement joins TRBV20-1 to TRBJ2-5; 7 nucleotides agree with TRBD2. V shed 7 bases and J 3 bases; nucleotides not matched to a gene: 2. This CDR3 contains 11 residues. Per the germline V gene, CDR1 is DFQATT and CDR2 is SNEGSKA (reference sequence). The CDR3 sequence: CSGAGEETQYF. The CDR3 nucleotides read TGCAGTGGGGCGGGGGAAGAGACCCAGTACTTC.